The 25 T cell receptor beta chains below were found in one sample sequenced in a study of T-cell memory formation after mild COVID-19. MiXCR, applied by TCRdb to the 5' RACE reads, yields one record per CDR3 protein. The repertoire holds 450,000 to 650,000 distinct CDR3 sequences, approximately 19% seen once, with approximately 12% in the top ten. Sequenced sample: PBMCs or a T cell subset sorted from them (not recorded which). All receptors derive from an adult woman who had mild COVID-19 (a few samples of this study predate the infection). Cell type and time point are not known.

This clonotype occurred a few times. CDR3 amino acids: CASSEGDREGSSYEQYF. The DNA of the CDR3 is TGTGCCAGCAGTGAAGGGGACAGGGAAGGGAGCTCCTACGAGCAGTACTTC. The V call is TRBV6-1, the J call TRBJ2-7; TRBD1 agrees at 9 bases. Germline loops: CDR1 MNHNS, CDR2 SASEGT. The V segment lost 1 base and the J segment 0 bases; nucleotides outside the gene matches: 7. This CDR3 is built from 17 residues.

The chain combines TRBV11-2 with TRBJ2-5, with a tentative D call TRBD2 (5 bases). V lost 1 base to trimming and J lost 2 bases, with 17 bases between them. Germline V gives CDR1 SGHAT, CDR2 FQNNGV. This CDR3 has 17 residues. Here the CDR3 reads CASSLGVLTKLQETQYF. CDR3 DNA sequence: TGTGCCAGCAGCTTAGGGGTTCTGACTAAACTTCAAGAGACCCAGTACTTC. Looking up the rest from reference TRBV11-2 and TRBJ2-5 gives the full variable domain: EAGVAQSPRYKIIEKRQSVAFWCNPISGHATLYWYQQILGQGPKLLIQFQNNGVVDDSQLPKDRFSAERLKGVDSTLKIQPAKLEDSAVYLCASSLGVLTKLQETQYFGPGTRLLVL.

This clonotype was counted between two and nine times. V and J are TRBV12-3 or TRBV12-4 and TRBJ1-1; D ambiguous. V lost 0 bases, J lost 2 bases, and 10 bases lay in between. The CDR3 contains 15 residues. The CDR3 is CASSLASKGNTEAFF. CDR3 sequence (DNA): TGTGCCAGCAGTTTAGCGTCCAAGGGAAACACTGAAGCTTTCTTT.

The chain employs TRBV6-5 and TRBJ2-7, with D perhaps matching TRBD1 (6 bases). V lost 8 bases and J 6 bases, leaving 11 bases between the germline ends. The germline CDR1 and CDR2 sequences are MNHEY and SVGAGI. This CDR3 has 11 residues. The CDR3 spells CASFRGGEQYF. CDR3 nucleotides: TGTGCCAGCTTCCGAGGGGGCGAGCAGTACTTC.

The chain is built from TRBV29-1 and TRBJ2-1, with a possible D match to TRBD1 (5 bases). The CDR3 length is 11 residues. V dropped 7 bases and J dropped 4 bases, with 8 bases sitting between them. The V gene's germline CDR1 is SQVTM and CDR2 ANQGSEA. The CDR3 spells CSAGQYNEQFF. The CDR3 nucleotides read TGCAGCGCTGGACAATACAATGAGCAGTTCTTC.

The genes are TRBV4-2 and TRBJ2-7; tentative D call: TRBD1 (6 bases). The CDR3 has 16 amino acids. V lost 3 bases and J 5 bases, leaving 20 bases between the germline ends. From germline, CDR1 is LGHNA and CDR2 YNFKEQ. CDR3 sequence (DNA): TGTGCCAGCAGCCATGCCACAGGGCCCAGGGTCCACGAGCAGTACTTC. It encodes CASSHATGPRVHEQYF.

The chain links TRBV20-1 to TRBJ2-7; no clear D. Trimming cost V 3 bases and J 0 bases, with 12 bases left between them. CDR1 and CDR2 (germline): DFQATT, SNEGSKA (reference sequence). The CDR3 has 14 amino acids. The CDR3 coding sequence is TGCAGTGCTAGGGCAGGTGACCTCTCCTACGAGCAGTACTTC. Translated, it gives CSARAGDLSYEQYF.

This clonotype turned up a few times. The J gene is TRBJ2-2, the V gene TRBV29-1, with unresolved D. Germline V gives CDR1 SQVTM, CDR2 ANQGSEA. This CDR3 is built from 12 residues. Trimming took 5 bases from V and 2 from J, leaving 6 bases between them. The CDR3 bases are TGCAGCGTTTTCGGAAACACCGGGGAGCTGTTTTTT. The encoded protein is CSVFGNTGELFF.

The chain joins TRBV4-2 to TRBJ2-1, with 8 bases aligning to TRBD2. Trimming at V came to 3 bases and at J to 9 bases, leaving 7 bases not matched to a gene. The CDR3 loop spans 14 amino acids. The germline CDR1 and CDR2 sequences are LGHNA and YNFKEQ. The CDR3: CASSQGTSIGEQFF. In nucleotides, the CDR3 is TGTGCCAGCAGCCAGGGGACTAGTATCGGTGAGCAGTTCTTC.

The chain joins TRBV12-3 or TRBV12-4 to TRBJ1-1; tentatively, D is TRBD1 (6 bases). The V end lost 1 base, the J end lost 7 bases, and 13 bases lay between the germline ends. The CDR3 totals 14 residues. The CDR3 loop reads CASSLEEQGSEAFF. CDR3 DNA sequence: TGTGCCAGCAGTTTAGAGGAACAGGGAAGTGAAGCTTTCTTT.

The chain is built from TRBV27 and TRBJ2-7, with 11 bases lining up with TRBD2. CDR3 length equals 16 residues. The germline CDR1 and CDR2 sequences are MNHEY and SMNVEV (reference sequence). With V trimmed by 5 bases and J by 2 bases, 8 bases remained unmatched. CDR3 nucleotide sequence: TGTGCCAGCAGTCTTACGGCGGGACTAGCGGCCTACGAGCAGTACTTC. Translated: CASSLTAGLAAYEQYF.

The CDR3 reads CSGQGRLNTEAFF. CDR3 nucleotides: TGCAGTGGGCAGGGACGGTTGAACACTGAAGCTTTCTTT. V is TRBV20-1 and J is TRBJ1-1, with a weak D call TRBD1 (5 bases). Germline loops: CDR1 DFQATT, CDR2 SNEGSKA (reference sequence). CDR3 length: 13 residues. V was clipped by 7 bases and J by 0 bases, with 12 bases between them.

The rearrangement joins TRBV3-1 to TRBJ1-1; no definite D call. Trimming stripped 4 bases from V and 7 bases from J, with 22 bases between. The CDR3 consists of 16 residues. Germline V CDR1 and CDR2: LGHDT, YNNKEL (reference sequence). The CDR3 DNA is TGTGCCAGCAGCCCCCAGCCCCCCTGGCAGCGGGGTGAAGCTTTCTTT. Amino acids: CASSPQPPWQRGEAFF.

This clonotype was seen repeatedly, ten times or more. The chain carries TRBV12-3 or TRBV12-4 and TRBJ2-7; the match to TRBD2 covers 8 bases. The length of the CDR3 is 15 residues. The trim removed 6 bases at V and 2 bases at J, leaving 9 bases unmatched. The CDR3 sequence is CASSPSGSIPYEQYF. The DNA for the CDR3 is TGTGCCAGCAGCCCGAGCGGGAGCATCCCCTACGAGCAGTACTTC.

The gene calls are TRBV2 and TRBJ2-3, with D possibly TRBD2 on 6 matching bases. This CDR3 has 12 amino acids. V was shortened by 9 bases and J by 2 bases, with 9 bases between the two germline ends. CDR1 is SNHLY and CDR2 is FYNNEI in the germline V gene. CDR3 sequence: CASSGNTDTQYF. The CDR3 DNA reads as TGTGCCAGTAGCGGAAACACAGATACGCAGTATTTT.

This clonotype was counted a few times. V and J are TRBV5-6 and TRBJ2-7; 8 bases fit TRBD1. Trimming took 3 bases from V and 6 from J; bases not matched to a gene: 8. CDR1 is SGHDT and CDR2 is YYEEEE in the germline V gene. The CDR3 contains 14 residues. CDR3 in DNA: TGTGCCAGCAGCTCAGGGGGCTTTGAGTTCGAGCAGTACTTC. This gives the protein CASSSGGFEFEQYF. Full variable domain (outside the CDR3, taken from reference TRBV5-6 and TRBJ2-7): DAGVTQSPTHLIKTRGQQVTLRCSPKSGHDTVSWYQQALGQGPQFIFQYYEEEERQRGNFPDRFSGHQFPNYSSELNVNALLLGDSALYLCASSSGGFEFEQYFGPGTRLTVT.

The CDR3 nucleotides are TGTGCCAGTAGTATAGTGGCAGGGGCGCCGGATCAGCCCCAGCATTTT. Translating gives CASSIVAGAPDQPQHF. The rearrangement joins TRBV19 to TRBJ1-5; weak D call: TRBD1 (6 bases). V lost 1 base and J 5 bases, leaving 15 bases between the germline ends. This CDR3 contains 16 residues. Germline CDR1 LNHDA, CDR2 SQIVND (reference sequence).

In this sample, this clonotype turned up a few times. This chain links TRBV2 with TRBJ2-1, with TRBD2 matching 13 bases. Germline V gene sequence: CDR1 SNHLY, CDR2 FYNNEI. V trimming: 5 bases; J trimming: 5 bases; junction bases outside the gene matches: 6. The CDR3 sequence is 16 residues long. In nucleotides, the CDR3 is TGTGCCAGCAGTCCTAGGACTAGCGGGGGCCACAATGAGCAGTTCTTC. It specifies CASSPRTSGGHNEQFF.

This chain connects TRBV5-4 to TRBJ2-7; perhaps TRBD1 as D (6 bases). V lost 3 bases to trimming and J lost 4 bases, with 17 bases between them. This CDR3 contains 15 residues. Germline loops: CDR1 SGHNT, CDR2 YYREEE (reference sequence). Here the CDR3 reads CASSSWTQGTYEQYF. The DNA for the CDR3 is TGTGCCAGCAGCTCCTGGACTCAGGGGACATACGAGCAGTACTTC. The whole variable domain, remainder taken from reference TRBV5-4 and TRBJ2-7, is ETGVTQSPTHLIKTRGQQVTLRCSSQSGHNTVSWYQQALGQGPQFIFQYYREEENGRGNFPPRFSGLQFPNYSSELNVNALELDDSALYLCASSSWTQGTYEQYFGPGTRLTVT.

Only a few counts were recorded for this clonotype. DNA for the CDR3: TGCAGTGCTACGACCCGCCTTGGGACTAGCGGCTCCTACGAGCAGTACTTC. Translation gives CSATTRLGTSGSYEQYF. The chain joins TRBV20-1 to TRBJ2-7, with 11 bases identical to TRBD2. J gave up 0 bases and V 4 bases, and 11 bases lay outside the gene matches. CDR3 length: 17 residues. From germline, CDR1 is DFQATT and CDR2 SNEGSKA (reference sequence).

The chain's CDR3 is CASSLERQTYEQYF. In DNA, the CDR3 is TGTGCCAGCAGCTTAGAACGACAGACCTACGAGCAGTACTTC. The chain links TRBV11-2 to TRBJ2-7; maybe TRBD1 (5 bases). Germline CDR1 is SGHAT and CDR2 is FQNNGV. The CDR3 runs to 14 residues. Trimming left V 0 bases short and J 2 bases short, with 8 bases between.

The J gene is TRBJ2-1, the V gene TRBV11-2; 8 nucleotides align to TRBD2. In germline, CDR1 is SGHAT, CDR2 FQNNGV. The length of the CDR3 is 18 residues. With 4 bases clipped from V and 5 bases from J, the junction kept 16 bases outside the gene matches. The CDR3 region has the DNA TGTGCCAGCAGCTCTATCCCAAGGGTAGCGGGGCTAAACAATGAGCAGTTCTTC. Translation: CASSSIPRVAGLNNEQFF.

A few counts support this clonotype. The J gene is TRBJ2-5, the V gene TRBV7-9; D might be TRBD1 or TRBD2, each matching 5 bases. Germline CDR1 and CDR2: SEHNR and FQNEAQ (reference sequence). The CDR3 has 15 residues. Between the trimmed V and J ends, which lost 5 bases and 2 bases, there was a span of 15 bases. This CDR3 is CASSIPGTLQETQYF. DNA of the CDR3: TGTGCCAGCAGCATCCCCGGGACGTTGCAAGAGACCCAGTACTTC.

The chain joins TRBV9 to TRBJ2-7; TRBD1 matches at 10 bases. The CDR3 covers 14 residues. CDR1 and CDR2 (germline): SGDLS, YYNGEE. V lost 2 bases and J lost 4; bases outside the gene matches: 3. The DNA for the CDR3 is TGTGCCAGCAGCGTTAGACAGGGGGCTTACGAGCAGTACTTC. Translating gives CASSVRQGAYEQYF.

Note on this clonotype: A junction end diverges from the germline sequence, so it may reflect a read error. The rearrangement uses TRBV11-2 and TRBJ1-2; D call uncertain. Germline V gives CDR1 SGHAT, CDR2 FQNNGV. The CDR3 has 13 residues. The CDR3 reads CDSSFSDLYGYTF. CDR3 in DNA: TGTGACAGCAGCTTCTCAGATCTCTATGGCTACACCTTC.